The sequence of this TCR beta chain was determined in a study of early T cells in non-severe SARS-CoV-2 infection. Study-level findings and limits: The study's VDJdb matching favored anti-spike CD8 responses and missed private and CD4 specificities.

The table lists this clonotype with many counts. Its antigen is currently unknown. V was pared by 3 bases and J by 7 bases, with 10 bases between. Germline values: CDR1 SNHLY, CDR2 FYNNEI. CDR3 size: 13 residues. Each single cDNA molecule received a unique molecular identifier. One entry per CDR3 protein, called by TCRdb with MiXCR from the 5' RACE reads. The sample includes tens of thousands of distinct CDR3 sequences, 4.8% of them seen just once. The material sequenced was whole blood. The chain couples TRBV2 to TRBJ2-1; no clear D gene. The sequence came from an adult who was a healthcare worker with PCR-confirmed SARS-CoV-2 infection or an uninfected control (not recorded which). This CDR3 reads CASSDGSFNEQFF. The CDR3 nucleotides read TGTGCCAGCAGTGATGGTAGTTTTAATGAGCAGTTCTTC. The variable domain in full, with the rest retrieved from reference TRBV2 and TRBJ2-1, is EPEVTQTPSHQVTQMGQEVILRCVPISNHLYFYWYRQILGQKVEFLVSFYNNEISEKSEIFDDQFSVERPDGSNFTLKIRSTKLEDSAMYFCASSDGSFNEQFFGPGTRLTVL.